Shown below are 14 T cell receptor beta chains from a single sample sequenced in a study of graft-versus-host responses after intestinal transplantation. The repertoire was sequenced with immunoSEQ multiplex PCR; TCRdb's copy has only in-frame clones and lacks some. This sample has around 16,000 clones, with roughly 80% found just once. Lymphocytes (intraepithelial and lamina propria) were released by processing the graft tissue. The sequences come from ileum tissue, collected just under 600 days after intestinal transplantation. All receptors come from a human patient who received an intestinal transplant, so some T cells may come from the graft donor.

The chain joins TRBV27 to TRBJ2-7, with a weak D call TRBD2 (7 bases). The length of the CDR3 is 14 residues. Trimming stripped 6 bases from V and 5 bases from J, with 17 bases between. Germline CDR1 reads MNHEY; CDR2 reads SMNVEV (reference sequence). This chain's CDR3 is CASSFGGAIDEQYF. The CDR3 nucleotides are TGTGCCAGCAGCTTTGGGGGGGCGATCGACGAGCAGTACTTC.

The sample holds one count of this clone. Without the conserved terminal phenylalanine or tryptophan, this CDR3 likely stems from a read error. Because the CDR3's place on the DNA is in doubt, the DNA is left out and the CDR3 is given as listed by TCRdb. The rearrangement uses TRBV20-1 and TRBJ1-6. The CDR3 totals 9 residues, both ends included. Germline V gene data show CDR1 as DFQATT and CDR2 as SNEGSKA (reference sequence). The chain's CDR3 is CRQEDRLGP.

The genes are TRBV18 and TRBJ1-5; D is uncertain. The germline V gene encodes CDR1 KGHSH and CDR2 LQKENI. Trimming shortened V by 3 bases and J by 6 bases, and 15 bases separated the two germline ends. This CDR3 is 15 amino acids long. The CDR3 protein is CASSPGQRGGQPQHF. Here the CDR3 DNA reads TGTGCCAGCTCACCCGGTCAACGGGGAGGTCAGCCCCAGCATTTT.

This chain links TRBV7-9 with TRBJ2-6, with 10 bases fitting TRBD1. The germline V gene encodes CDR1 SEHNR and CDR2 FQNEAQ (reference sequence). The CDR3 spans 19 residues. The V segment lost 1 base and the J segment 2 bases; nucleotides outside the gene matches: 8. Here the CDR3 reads CASSLGSGTGVTGANVLTF. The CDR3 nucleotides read TGTGCCAGCAGCTTAGGTAGTGGGACAGGGGTGACTGGGGCCAACGTCCTGACTTTC.

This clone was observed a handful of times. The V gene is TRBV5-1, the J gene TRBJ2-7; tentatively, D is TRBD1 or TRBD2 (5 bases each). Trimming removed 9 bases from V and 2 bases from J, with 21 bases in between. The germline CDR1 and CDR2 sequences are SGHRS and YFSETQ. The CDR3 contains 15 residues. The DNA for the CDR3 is TGCGCCACCTCCGAGAACGGGGCTATAACCTACGAGCAGTACTTC. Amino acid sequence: CATSENGAITYEQYF. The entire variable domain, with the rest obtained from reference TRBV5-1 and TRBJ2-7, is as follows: KAGVTQTPRYLIKTRGQQVTLSCSPISGHRSVSWYQQTPGQGLQFLFEYFSETQRNKGNFPGRFSGRQFSNSRSEMNVSTLELGDSALYLCATSENGAITYEQYFGPGTRLTVT.

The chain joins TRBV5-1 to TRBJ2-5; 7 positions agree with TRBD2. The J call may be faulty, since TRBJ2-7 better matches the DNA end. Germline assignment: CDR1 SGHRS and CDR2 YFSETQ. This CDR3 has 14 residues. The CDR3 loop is CASSLSGASYEQYF. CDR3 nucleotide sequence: TGCGCCAGCAGCTTAAGCGGGGCCTCCTACGAGCAGTACTTC.

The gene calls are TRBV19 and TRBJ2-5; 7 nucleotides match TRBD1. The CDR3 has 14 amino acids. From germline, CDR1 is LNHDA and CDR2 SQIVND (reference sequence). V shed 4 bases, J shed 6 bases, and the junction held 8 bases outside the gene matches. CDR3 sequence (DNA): TGTGCCAGTAGTAACACAGGGGCCCCCAAGACCCAGTACTTC. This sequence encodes CASSNTGAPKTQYF.

The CDR3 protein is CASSLAINRPGGEQYF. The DNA of the CDR3 is TGTGCCAGCAGCTTGGCCATTAACCGGCCTGGGGGCGAGCAGTACTTC. The V and J genes are TRBV5-4 and TRBJ2-7, with D perhaps given as TRBD1 or TRBD2 (5 bases each). There are 16 residues in the CDR3. The V gene's germline CDR1 is SGHNT and CDR2 YYREEE (reference sequence). Trimming took 0 bases from V and 6 from J, leaving 19 bases between them.

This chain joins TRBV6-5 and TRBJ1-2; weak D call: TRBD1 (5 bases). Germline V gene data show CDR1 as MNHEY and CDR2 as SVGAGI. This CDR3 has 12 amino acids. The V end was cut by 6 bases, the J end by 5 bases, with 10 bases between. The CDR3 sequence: CASRLPGYGYTF. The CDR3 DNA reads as TGTGCCAGCAGGCTCCCAGGGTATGGCTACACCTTC.

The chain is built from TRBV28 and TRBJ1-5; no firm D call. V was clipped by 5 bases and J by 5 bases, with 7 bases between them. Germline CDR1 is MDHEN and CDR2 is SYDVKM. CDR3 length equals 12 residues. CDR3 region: CASSRPDQPQHF. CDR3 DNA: TGTGCCAGCAGTCGCCCAGATCAGCCCCAGCATTTT.

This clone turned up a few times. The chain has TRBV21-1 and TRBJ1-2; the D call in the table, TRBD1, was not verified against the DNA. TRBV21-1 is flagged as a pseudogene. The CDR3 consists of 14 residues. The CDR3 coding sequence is TGTGCCAGTCGTAGGGCAGGGGACCCCTATGGCTACACCTTC. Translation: CASRRAGDPYGYTF.

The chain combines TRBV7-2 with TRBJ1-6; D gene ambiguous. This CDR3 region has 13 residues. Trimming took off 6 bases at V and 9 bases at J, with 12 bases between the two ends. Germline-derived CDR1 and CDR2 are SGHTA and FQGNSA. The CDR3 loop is CASRGRPISPLHF. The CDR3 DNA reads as TGTGCCAGCAGAGGCAGGCCGATTTCACCCCTCCACTTT.

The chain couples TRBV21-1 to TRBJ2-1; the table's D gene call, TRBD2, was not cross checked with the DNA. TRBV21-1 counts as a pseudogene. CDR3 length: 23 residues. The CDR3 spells CASSNAAGGLSQFVTSSYNEQFF. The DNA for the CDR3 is TGTGCCAGCAGCAACGCGGCGGGGGGCCTGTCCCAATTTGTGACAAGCTCCTACAATGAGCAGTTCTTC.

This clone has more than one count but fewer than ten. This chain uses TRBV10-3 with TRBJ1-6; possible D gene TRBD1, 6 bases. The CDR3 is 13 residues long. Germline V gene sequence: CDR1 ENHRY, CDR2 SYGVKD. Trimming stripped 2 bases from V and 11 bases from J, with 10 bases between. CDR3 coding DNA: TGTGCCATCAGTGAGACAGGGTTCACACCCCTCCACTTT. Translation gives CAISETGFTPLHF.